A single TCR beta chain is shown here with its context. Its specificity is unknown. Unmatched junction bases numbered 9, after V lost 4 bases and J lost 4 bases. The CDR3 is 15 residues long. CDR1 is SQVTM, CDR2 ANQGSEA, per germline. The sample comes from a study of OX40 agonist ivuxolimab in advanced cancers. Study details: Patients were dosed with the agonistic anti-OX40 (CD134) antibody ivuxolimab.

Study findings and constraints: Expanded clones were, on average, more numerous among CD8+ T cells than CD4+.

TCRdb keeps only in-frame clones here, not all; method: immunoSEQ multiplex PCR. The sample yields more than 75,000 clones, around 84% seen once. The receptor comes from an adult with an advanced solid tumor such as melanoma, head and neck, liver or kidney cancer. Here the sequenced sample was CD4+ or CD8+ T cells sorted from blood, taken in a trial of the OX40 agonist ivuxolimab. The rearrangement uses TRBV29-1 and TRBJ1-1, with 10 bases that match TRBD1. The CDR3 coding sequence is TGCAGCGTTGGAAGGACAGGGGGTCCTGGCACTGAAGCTTTCTTT. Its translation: CSVGRTGGPGTEAFF.